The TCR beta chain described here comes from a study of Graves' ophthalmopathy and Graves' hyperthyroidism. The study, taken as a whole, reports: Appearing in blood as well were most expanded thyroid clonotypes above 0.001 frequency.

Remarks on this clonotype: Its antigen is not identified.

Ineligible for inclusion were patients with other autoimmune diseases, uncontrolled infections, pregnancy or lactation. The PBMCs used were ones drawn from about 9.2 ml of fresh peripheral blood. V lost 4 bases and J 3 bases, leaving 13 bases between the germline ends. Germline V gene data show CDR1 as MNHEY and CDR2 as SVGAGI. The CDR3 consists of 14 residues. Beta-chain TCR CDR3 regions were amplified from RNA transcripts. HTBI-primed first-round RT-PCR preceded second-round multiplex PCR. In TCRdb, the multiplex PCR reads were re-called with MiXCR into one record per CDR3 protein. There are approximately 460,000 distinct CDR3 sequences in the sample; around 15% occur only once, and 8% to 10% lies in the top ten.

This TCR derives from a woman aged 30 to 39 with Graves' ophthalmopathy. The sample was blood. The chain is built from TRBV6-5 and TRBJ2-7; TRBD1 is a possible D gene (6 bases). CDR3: CASSSPGTNYEQYF. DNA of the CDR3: TGTGCCAGCAGTTCCCCCGGGACAAACTACGAGCAGTACTTC.